The 25 T cell receptor beta chains given below trace back to one sample, sequenced in a study of T cell responses to AZD1222 COVID-19 vaccine. Profiled with immunoSEQ multiplex PCR; TCRdb holds only in-frame clones, not every one. Of 95,000 to 130,000 clones listed, 80% to 90% are singletons. Source: peripheral blood, taken on day 0 of MenACWY control vaccination. These receptor sequences come from an adult in good health.

V is TRBV7-2 and J is TRBJ1-2, with a tentative D call TRBD1 (5 bases). This CDR3 is built from 15 residues. Germline V CDR1 and CDR2: SGHTA, FQGNSA. Between the trimmed V and J ends, which lost 1 base and 2 bases, there was a span of 11 bases. The CDR3 DNA reads as TGTGCCAGCAGCTTAGGAGTGGGACCCAACTATGGCTACACCTTC. It encodes CASSLGVGPNYGYTF.

V gene TRBV4-1 combines with J gene TRBJ2-1; 12 bases line up with TRBD2. After removal of 0 bases from V and 10 bases from J, the junction contained 13 bases not matched to a gene. The CDR3 is made up of 18 amino acids. Germline assignment: CDR1 MGHRA and CDR2 YSYEKL. The CDR3 loop reads CASSQDWVASGGAREQFF. The CDR3 DNA is TGCGCCAGCAGCCAAGATTGGGTGGCTAGCGGGGGGGCAAGGGAGCAGTTCTTC.

The chain carries TRBV18 and TRBJ2-7; TRBD1 is a possible D gene (6 bases). This CDR3 region has 13 residues. V shed 3 bases and J shed 4 bases, with 10 bases lying between them. Germline V gene data show CDR1 as KGHSH and CDR2 as LQKENI. CDR3 region: CASSPRTEYEQYF. The CDR3 bases are TGTGCCAGCTCACCTCGGACAGAGTACGAGCAGTACTTC.

J is TRBJ1-2 and V is TRBV6-5; possibly TRBD1 for D (5 bases). CDR1 is MNHEY and CDR2 is SVGAGI in the germline V gene. The V and J ends lost 6 bases and 10 bases respectively, with 18 bases between them. CDR3 length: 13 residues. CDR3 coding DNA: TGTGCCAGCAGCGCTCGTTTGGGGGACCCCTACACCTTC. It encodes CASSARLGDPYTF.

With regard to this clone: The conserved final phenylalanine or tryptophan is absent from the CDR3, which likely points to a read error. The DNA is left out, because the CDR3 cannot be placed on it with certainty; the CDR3 is given as TCRdb lists it. The chain couples TRBV12-3 or TRBV12-4 to TRBJ1-1. The CDR3 is 8 residues long, ends included. The CDR3 loop reads CASSWGTG.

This rearrangement joins TRBV3-1 (or the pseudogene TRBV3-2) to TRBJ1-4, with a tentative D call TRBD1 (6 bases). The CDR3 loop spans 16 amino acids. With 1 base removed from V and 10 bases from J, the gap between germline ends came to 19 bases. CDR1 is LGHDT, CDR2 YNNKEL, per germline (reference sequence). The CDR3 bases are TGTGCCAGCAGCCAAGGGTCGGAACAGGGAGAAGGAAAACTGTTTTTT. Its translation: CASSQGSEQGEGKLFF.

The chain uses TRBV6-4 and TRBJ2-7; 8 positions agree with TRBD2. Germline values: CDR1 MRHNA, CDR2 SNTAGT. The CDR3 loop spans 15 amino acids. J lost 4 bases, V lost 7 bases, and 12 bases had no gene match. CDR3: CASILGGAKYYEQYF. In nucleotides, the CDR3 is TGTGCCAGCATTCTCGGGGGGGCTAAGTATTACGAGCAGTACTTC.

This clone was seen just once. The genes are TRBV5-1 and TRBJ2-7, with D possibly TRBD1 on 5 matching bases. Looked up from germline, CDR1 is SGHRS and CDR2 is YFSETQ. The ends were cut back, 0 bases at V and 6 bases at J, with 7 bases in the middle. There are 12 residues in the CDR3. This CDR3 reads CASSLEGAEQYF. Here the CDR3 DNA reads TGCGCCAGCAGCTTGGAAGGGGCCGAGCAGTACTTC.

The genes are TRBV28 and TRBJ2-7; the D gene could be TRBD1 or TRBD2 (5 bases each). The CDR3 runs to 15 residues. Germline V gene sequence: CDR1 MDHEN, CDR2 SYDVKM. V was clipped by 5 bases and J by 0 bases, with 14 bases between them. The DNA for the CDR3 is TGTGCCAGCAGTCCGGGGACGGAAAGCTCCTACGAGCAGTACTTC. Translation: CASSPGTESSYEQYF. Using reference TRBV28 and TRBJ2-7 for the parts outside the CDR3, the full variable domain is DVKVTQSSRYLVKRTGEKVFLECVQDMDHENMFWYRQDPGLGLRLIYFSYDVKMKEKGDIPEGYSVSREKKERFSLILESASTNQTSMYLCASSPGTESSYEQYFGPGTRLTVT.

The chain recombines TRBV6-2 or TRBV6-3 with TRBJ1-1, with TRBD1 matching over 9 bases. The CDR3 length is 18 residues. V was pared by 5 bases and J by 4 bases, with 17 bases of the junction left unmatched. CDR1 is MNHEY, CDR2 SVGEGT, per germline. The CDR3 reads CASSQAFSTDRGTTEAFF. CDR3 nucleotides: TGTGCCAGCAGTCAAGCCTTCTCCACTGACAGGGGGACCACTGAAGCTTTCTTT.

The chain carries TRBV6-1 and TRBJ2-1; perhaps TRBD2 as D (7 bases). CDR3 length: 15 amino acids. The germline V gene has CDR1 MNHNS and CDR2 SASEGT. V was trimmed by 3 bases and J by 4 bases, leaving 13 bases between them. CDR3: CASSDPGGLYNEQFF. The CDR3 coding sequence is TGTGCCAGCAGTGACCCCGGGGGGCTATACAATGAGCAGTTCTTC.

This rearrangement joins TRBV9 to TRBJ2-2, with D unresolved. The V end was cut by 0 bases, the J end by 2 bases, with 5 bases between. The CDR3 sequence is 14 residues long. Germline-derived CDR1 and CDR2 are SGDLS and YYNGEE. The CDR3 region is CASSVALNTGELFF. The CDR3 DNA sequence: TGTGCCAGCAGCGTAGCACTCAACACCGGGGAGCTGTTTTTT. The whole variable domain, filled in from reference TRBV9 and TRBJ2-2, reads DSGVTQTPKHLITATGQRVTLRCSPRSGDLSVYWYQQSLDQGLQFLIQYYNGEERAKGNILERFSAQQFPDLHSELNLSSLELGDSALYFCASSVALNTGELFFGEGSRLTVL.

V and J are TRBV6-2 or TRBV6-3 and TRBJ2-2, with no clear D. Germline CDR1 and CDR2: MNHEY and SVGEGT. The CDR3 sequence is 14 residues long. Trimming removed 4 bases at V and 7 bases at J, with 13 bases between. The CDR3 DNA reads as TGTGCCAGCAGTTCTGGGTTTGGAGTCGGGGAGCTGTTTTTT. Translating it yields CASSSGFGVGELFF.

This chain uses TRBV28 with TRBJ1-2, with D tentatively TRBD1 (5 bases). V was pared by 6 bases and J by 3 bases, with 14 bases between. The CDR3 is 14 amino acids. Germline V gene sequence: CDR1 MDHEN, CDR2 SYDVKM. In nucleotides, the CDR3 is TGTGCCAGCAGAGTTTCGCCGGGGGACTATGGCTACACCTTC. Protein: CASRVSPGDYGYTF.

The chain is built from TRBV6-2 or TRBV6-3 and TRBJ2-1; D not certain. Between the trimmed V and J ends, which lost 3 bases and 0 bases, there was a span of 12 bases. The CDR3 is 16 residues long. Germline V CDR1 and CDR2: MNHEY, SVGEGT. CDR3: CASSYLDVGSYNEQFF. The CDR3 DNA follows: TGTGCCAGCAGTTATCTTGACGTAGGCTCCTACAATGAGCAGTTCTTC.

The J gene is TRBJ1-5, the V gene TRBV7-8; D uncertain. The CDR3 contains 14 residues. CDR1 and CDR2 from the germline V gene are SGHVS and FQNEAQ. V was trimmed by 1 base and J by 6 bases, leaving 10 bases between them. As DNA, the CDR3 is TGTGCCAGCAGCTTAGGAGTCCGGGCTCAGCCCCAGCATTTT. As protein: CASSLGVRAQPQHF.

This clone was seen a single time. The chain combines TRBV4-1 with TRBJ1-2; 7 nucleotides align to TRBD1. The CDR3 runs to 14 residues. Trimming removed 5 bases from V and 7 bases from J; junction bases left unmatched: 10. Germline V gives CDR1 MGHRA, CDR2 YSYEKL. The CDR3 DNA follows: TGCGCCAGCAGCACCCAAACAGGGGAGGGTGGCTACACCTTC. Protein product: CASSTQTGEGGYTF.

The V and J genes are TRBV2 and TRBJ2-1; D gene ambiguous. The CDR3 runs to 11 residues. CDR1 is SNHLY, CDR2 FYNNEI, per germline. Trimming pared 4 bases from V and 11 bases from J, leaving 9 bases between. This chain's CDR3 is CASSGSEKQFF. In DNA form, the CDR3 reads TGTGCCAGCAGTGGGTCGGAGAAGCAGTTCTTC.

In DNA, the CDR3 is TGTGCCAGCAAATTCAGGGACGAGCAGTACTTC. As protein: CASKFRDEQYF. The chain combines TRBV5-4 with TRBJ2-7; the D gene is possibly TRBD1 (5 bases). This CDR3 contains 11 residues. With 6 bases removed from V and 5 bases from J, the gap between germline ends came to 9 bases. Germline V gene data show CDR1 as SGHNT and CDR2 as YYREEE (reference sequence).

This chain links TRBV21-1 with TRBJ2-3; the D call TRBD1 from the table was never checked on the DNA. TRBV21-1 represents a pseudogene. The CDR3 runs 18 residues. CDR3 nucleotides: TGTGCCAGCAGCAAAGCGCTTCCGGACAGAGGGCCCACAGATACGCAGTATTTT. Its protein product is CASSKALPDRGPTDTQYF.

This clone has more than one count but fewer than ten. This chain connects TRBV12-3 or TRBV12-4 to TRBJ1-1; 7 bases align to TRBD1. The CDR3 is 13 residues long. Trimming at V came to 5 bases and at J to 2 bases, leaving 2 bases not matched to a gene. The CDR3 DNA follows: TGTGCCAGCAGTGGGACAGTCAACACTGAAGCTTTCTTT. Translating it yields CASSGTVNTEAFF.

The gene calls are TRBV5-1 and TRBJ1-5; D is uncertain. This CDR3 has 15 amino acids. The germline gives CDR1 SGHRS, CDR2 YFSETQ. Between the trimmed V and J ends, which lost 0 bases and 0 bases, there was a span of 7 bases. CDR3 amino acids: CASSLGSVSNQPQHF. CDR3 sequence (DNA): TGCGCCAGCAGCTTGGGGTCGGTTAGCAATCAGCCCCAGCATTTT.

This clone was counted a single time. The J gene is TRBJ1-5, the V gene TRBV27, with D perhaps TRBD1 (5 bases). The V end was cut by 2 bases, the J end by 2 bases, with 13 bases between. The CDR3 has 16 residues. Germline V CDR1 and CDR2: MNHEY, SMNVEV (reference sequence). The CDR3 DNA sequence: TGTGCCAGCAGTTTACGGAGGGGAAGTGGCAATCAGCCCCAGCATTTT. Translated, it gives CASSLRRGSGNQPQHF.

The chain employs TRBV27 and TRBJ1-2; D is perhaps TRBD1 (5 bases). The CDR3 sequence is 13 residues long. Trimming took 3 bases from V and 6 from J, leaving 11 bases between them. Germline CDR1 MNHEY, CDR2 SMNVEV (reference sequence). The CDR3 DNA reads TGTGCCAGCAGTTTCGGGGTAGGGGATGGCTACACCTTC. Its protein product is CASSFGVGDGYTF.

The J gene is TRBJ1-1, the V gene TRBV18; D is unclear. Trimming left V 3 bases short and J 0 bases short, with 5 bases between. The CDR3 consists of 13 residues. Germline values: CDR1 KGHSH, CDR2 LQKENI. CDR3 coding DNA: TGTGCCAGCTCACCGGAACTGAACACTGAAGCTTTCTTT. This encodes CASSPELNTEAFF.